Listed below are T cell receptor beta chains from one sample, sequenced in a study of T cell repertoires in cytomegalovirus infection. TCRdb ran MiXCR on the reads and lists one entry per CDR3 protein. This sample has 650,000 to 900,000 distinct CDR3 sequences, with 25% to 30% found just once. Their antigens are not known. Here the sequenced sample was cultured CD8+ T cells from PBMCs, taken from culture after CMV antigen stimulation. The origin of the receptors is a human donor in good health (CMV status not recorded). Some clones in this sample may be carry-over from other donors' samples. CDR3s include the opening cysteine and the closing phenylalanine or tryptophan. The D gene is left open where the match is weak. Rows may omit the clone size; those that give it use once, few, many or a size class.

length: 13; D: NA; J: TRBJ1-2; size: few; V: TRBV12-3/TRBV12-4; CDR3: CASSPLPGNGYTF; DNA: TGTGCCAGCAGCCCCCTCCCCGGGAATGGCTACACCTTC
length: 20; D: NA; J: TRBJ2-1; size: many; V: TRBV7-9; CDR3: CASSPRMGGAYILTYNEQFF; DNA: TGTGCCAGCAGCCCAAGGATGGGTGGGGCGTACATCTTGACCTACAATGAGCAGTTCTTC
length: 16; D: TRBD2; J: TRBJ2-3; size: NA; V: TRBV7-6; CDR3: CASSLYGGAEVDTQYF; DNA: TGTGCCAGCAGCTTATACGGGGGGGCCGAGGTAGATACGCAGTATTTT
length: 15; D: NA; J: TRBJ2-3; size: NA; V: TRBV7-6; CDR3: CASSKDFTGTDTQYF; DNA: TGTGCCAGCAGTAAGGACTTTACAGGGACAGATACGCAGTATTTT
length: 16; D: TRBD2; J: TRBJ2-3; size: many; V: TRBV15; CDR3: CATSREGLAEPDTQYF; DNA: TGTGCCACCAGCAGAGAAGGGCTAGCGGAACCAGATACGCAGTATTTT
length: 18; D: TRBD1; J: TRBJ1-2; size: NA; V: TRBV13; CDR3: CASSLSMPGQGVRYGYTF; DNA: TGTGCCAGCAGCTTAAGTATGCCGGGACAGGGGGTGAGATATGGCTACACCTTC
length: 17; D: TRBD1; J: TRBJ1-1; size: many; V: TRBV7-9; CDR3: CASSSPHRGPINTEAFF; DNA: TGTGCCAGCAGCTCCCCTCACAGGGGCCCTATCAACACTGAAGCTTTCTTT
length: 16; D: NA; J: TRBJ1-2; size: few; V: TRBV11-2; CDR3: CASSLARNRVGYGYTF; DNA: TGTGCCAGCAGCTTAGCTAGGAACAGGGTAGGCTATGGCTACACCTTC
length: 13; D: NA; J: TRBJ2-5; size: few; V: TRBV4-1; CDR3: CASSQAGGETQYF; DNA: TGCGCCAGCAGCCAAGCGGGTGGCGAGACCCAGTACTTC
length: 14; D: NA; J: TRBJ1-3; size: NA; V: TRBV27; CDR3: CASSYQGDGNTIYF; DNA: TGTGCCAGCAGTTACCAGGGAGATGGAAACACCATATATTTT
length: 14; D: NA; J: TRBJ1-6; size: NA; V: TRBV27; CDR3: CASSLTGIDSPLHF; DNA: TGTGCCAGCAGTTTAACGGGGATCGATTCACCCCTCCACTTT
length: 14; D: NA; J: TRBJ2-2; size: few; V: TRBV10-1; CDR3: CASSNWGGTGELFF; DNA: TGCGCCAGCAGTAACTGGGGTGGCACCGGGGAGCTGTTTTTT
length: 15; D: TRBD2; J: TRBJ2-1; size: many; V: TRBV27; CDR3: CASSFGLAEYNEQFF; DNA: TGTGCCAGCAGCTTTGGGCTAGCGGAGTACAATGAGCAGTTCTTC
length: 16; D: TRBD2; J: TRBJ2-3; size: few; V: TRBV11-3; CDR3: CASSSLAGASTDTQYF; DNA: TGTGCCAGCAGCTCCTTAGCGGGCGCTAGCACAGATACGCAGTATTTT
length: 15; D: NA; J: TRBJ1-1; size: NA; V: TRBV19; CDR3: CASSIDPARRTEAFF; DNA: TGTGCCAGTAGTATAGACCCAGCGAGGAGGACTGAAGCTTTCTTT
length: 13; D: NA; J: TRBJ2-7; size: once; V: TRBV10-1; CDR3: CASSDGRADEQYF; DNA: TGCGCCAGCAGTGACGGCAGGGCGGACGAGCAGTACTTC